Here is one TCR beta chain with its context. All the patients suffered relapse after autologous stem cell transplantation, and brentuximab vedotin exposure differed. The sample originates from a study of PD-1 blockade in classical Hodgkin lymphoma. Study overall: Patients got intravenous nivolumab 3 mg/kg every 2 weeks.

Germline values: CDR1 SEHNR, CDR2 FQNEAQ (reference sequence). Trimming cost V 7 bases and J 7 bases; bases outside gene matches: 3. The CDR3 covers 13 residues. Repertoires were generated with immunoSEQ multiplex PCR, while TCRdb's copy carries only in-frame clones and drops some. The top ten hold over 6.5% of the sample, which has tens of thousands of clones, about 92% seen once. This clonotype originated in a human donor with classical Hodgkin lymphoma. Source: peripheral blood mononuclear cells (PBMCs), taken at baseline. The V and J genes are TRBV7-9 and TRBJ2-2; 10 bases map to TRBD2. DNA of the CDR3: TGTGCCAGCACCCGACTAGCGGGCGGGGAGCTGTTTTTT. This gives the protein CASTRLAGGELFF.